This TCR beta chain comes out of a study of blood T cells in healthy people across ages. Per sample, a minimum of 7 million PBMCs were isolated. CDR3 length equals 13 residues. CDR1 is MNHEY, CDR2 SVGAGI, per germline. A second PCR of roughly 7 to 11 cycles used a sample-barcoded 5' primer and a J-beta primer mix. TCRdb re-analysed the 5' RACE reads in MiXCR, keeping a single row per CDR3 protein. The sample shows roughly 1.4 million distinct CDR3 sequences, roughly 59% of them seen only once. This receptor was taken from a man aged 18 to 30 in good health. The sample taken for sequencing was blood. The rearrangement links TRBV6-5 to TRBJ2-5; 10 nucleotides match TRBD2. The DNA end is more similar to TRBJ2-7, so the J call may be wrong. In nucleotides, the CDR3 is TGTGCCAGCAAACTAGCGGGGTACTACGAGCAGTACTTC. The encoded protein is CASKLAGYYEQYF.